This TCR beta chain stems from a study of T cells after yellow fever vaccination. At least ten counts were recorded for this clonotype. Study results and limitations: Reappearance after the booster was seen for most primary-vaccination clones, at roughly 96% CD4 and about 90% CD8. The day 0 sorted memory subsets showed almost all vaccine-responding clonotypes to be undetectable.

Germline V gene data show CDR1 as SGDLS and CDR2 as YYNGEE. The V and J ends lost 3 bases and 2 bases, in that order; junction bases with no gene match: 10. The CDR3 spans 16 residues. Via MiXCR, TCRdb re-called the 5' RACE reads, giving one row per CDR3 protein. The sample contains about 26,000 distinct CDR3 sequences, approximately 4.9% of which appear only once. The TCR comes from a man between 18 and 29 years old who received the YFV17D yellow fever vaccine. Material: PBMCs, either bulk or a sorted T-cell subset (CD4+, CD8+, memory, or dextramer-sorted; not recorded which), obtained on the day of the yellow fever booster vaccination. V and J are TRBV9 and TRBJ2-5; 7 bases match TRBD2. The chain's CDR3 is CASSAGTKSGQETQYF. Written as DNA, the CDR3 is TGTGCCAGCAGCGCGGGGACTAAGTCGGGGCAAGAGACCCAGTACTTC.